The clone carrying this TCR beta chain was observed a handful of times. The CDR3 spans 15 residues. Trimming took 4 bases from V and 5 from J, leaving 18 bases between them. Germline V CDR1 and CDR2: SGHRS, YFSETQ. This entry belongs to a study of T cell responses to AZD1222 COVID-19 vaccine. TCRdb keeps only in-frame clones here, not all; method: immunoSEQ multiplex PCR. The data hold 100,000 to 120,000 clones, with about 92% observed a single time. This rearrangement joins TRBV5-1 to TRBJ1-1; no reliable D call. The sequencing used peripheral blood, collected on day 0 of MenACWY control vaccination. This receptor was taken from an adult in good health. Here the CDR3 reads CASSPGAWSGTEAFF. The DNA of the CDR3 is TGCGCCAGCAGCCCGGGAGCATGGAGCGGAACTGAAGCTTTCTTT.